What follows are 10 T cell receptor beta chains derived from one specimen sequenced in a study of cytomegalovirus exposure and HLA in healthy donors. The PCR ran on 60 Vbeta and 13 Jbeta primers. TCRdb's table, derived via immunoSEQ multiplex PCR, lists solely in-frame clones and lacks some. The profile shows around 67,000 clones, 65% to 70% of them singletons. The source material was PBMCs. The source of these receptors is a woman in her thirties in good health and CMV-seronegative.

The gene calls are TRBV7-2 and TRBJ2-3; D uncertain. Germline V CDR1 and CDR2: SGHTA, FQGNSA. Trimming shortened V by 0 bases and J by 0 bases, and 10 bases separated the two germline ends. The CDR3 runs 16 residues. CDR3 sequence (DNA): TGTGCCAGCAGCTTAGCGCCGGTGCCTAGCACAGATACGCAGTATTTT. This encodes CASSLAPVPSTDTQYF.

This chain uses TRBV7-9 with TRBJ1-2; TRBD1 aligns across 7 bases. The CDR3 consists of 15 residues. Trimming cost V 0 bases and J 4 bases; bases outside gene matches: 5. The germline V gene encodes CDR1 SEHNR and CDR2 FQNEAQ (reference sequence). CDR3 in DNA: TGTGCCAGCAGCTTAGCGGAGGGGGCACTCTATGGCTACACCTTC. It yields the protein CASSLAEGALYGYTF.

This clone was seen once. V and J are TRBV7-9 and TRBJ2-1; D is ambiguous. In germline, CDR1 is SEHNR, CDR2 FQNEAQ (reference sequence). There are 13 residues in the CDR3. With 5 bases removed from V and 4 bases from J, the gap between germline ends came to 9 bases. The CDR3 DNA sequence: TGTGCCAGCAGCCCCACAGAGTACAATGAGCAGTTCTTC. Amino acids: CASSPTEYNEQFF.

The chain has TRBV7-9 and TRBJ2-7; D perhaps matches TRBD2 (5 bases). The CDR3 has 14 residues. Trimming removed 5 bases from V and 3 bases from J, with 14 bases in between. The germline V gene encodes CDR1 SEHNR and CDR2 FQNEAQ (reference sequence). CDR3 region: CASSTRTGNYEQYF. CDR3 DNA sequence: TGTGCCAGCAGCACCCGGACTGGAAACTACGAGCAGTACTTC.

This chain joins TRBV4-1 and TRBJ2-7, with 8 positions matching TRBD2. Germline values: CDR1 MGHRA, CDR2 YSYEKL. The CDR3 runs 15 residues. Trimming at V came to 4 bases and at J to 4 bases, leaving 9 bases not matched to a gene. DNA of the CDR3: TGCGCCAGCAGCCCCGTCGGGGGGGCGCGGTACGAGCAGTACTTC. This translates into CASSPVGGARYEQYF.

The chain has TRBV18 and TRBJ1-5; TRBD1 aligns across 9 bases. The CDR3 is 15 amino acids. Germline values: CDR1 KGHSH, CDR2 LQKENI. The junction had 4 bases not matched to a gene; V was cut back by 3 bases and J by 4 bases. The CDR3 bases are TGTGCCAGCTCACCCGGGGACAGGGTTAATCAGCCCCAGCATTTT. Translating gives CASSPGDRVNQPQHF.

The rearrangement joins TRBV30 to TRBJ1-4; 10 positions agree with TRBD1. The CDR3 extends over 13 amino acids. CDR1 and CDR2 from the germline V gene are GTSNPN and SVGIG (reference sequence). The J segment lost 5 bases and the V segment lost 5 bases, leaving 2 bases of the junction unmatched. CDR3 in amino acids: CAWGQGVNEKLFF. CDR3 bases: TGTGCCTGGGGACAGGGGGTAAATGAAAAACTGTTTTTT.

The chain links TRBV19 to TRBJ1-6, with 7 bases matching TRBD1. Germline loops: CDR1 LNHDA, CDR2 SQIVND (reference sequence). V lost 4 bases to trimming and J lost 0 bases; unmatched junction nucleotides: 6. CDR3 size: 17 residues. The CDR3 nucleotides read TGTGCCAGTAGTAAAGGGACAGCGAGCTCCTATAATTCACCCCTCCACTTT. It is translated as CASSKGTASSYNSPLHF.

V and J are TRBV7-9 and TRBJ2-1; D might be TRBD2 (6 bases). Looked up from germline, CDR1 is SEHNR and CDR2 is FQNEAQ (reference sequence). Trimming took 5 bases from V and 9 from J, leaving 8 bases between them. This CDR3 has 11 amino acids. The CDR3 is CASSQAGEQFF. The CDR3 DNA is TGTGCCAGCAGCCAAGCGGGTGAGCAGTTCTTC.

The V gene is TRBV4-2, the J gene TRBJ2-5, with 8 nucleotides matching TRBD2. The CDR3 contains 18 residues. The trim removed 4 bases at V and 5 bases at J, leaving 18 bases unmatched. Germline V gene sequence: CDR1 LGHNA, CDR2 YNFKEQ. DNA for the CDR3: TGTGCCAGCAGCCCCTACGACCCTCTAGCGTCGGGGGGGGAGACCCAGTACTTC. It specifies CASSPYDPLASGGETQYF.